The present T cell receptor beta chain was sequenced within a study of T cells in Graves' hyperthyroidism and ophthalmopathy. Notes on the study in general: By a 13 V-J model, ophthalmopathy was set apart from stable hyperthyroidism. Onset of ophthalmopathy came a median 6.5 months after the model predicted it. The blood repertoire included most of the expanded thyroid clonotypes above 0.001.

This clonotype has at least ten counts. The antigen is not known. RNA transcripts were the template for amplifying TCR beta CDR3 regions. With the HTBI primer set, the TCR CDR3 went through a first round of RT-PCR. TCRdb analysed the multiplex PCR reads with MiXCR anew, one entry per CDR3 protein. The sample has fewer than 800,000 distinct CDR3 sequences, roughly 15% seen once. Patients between 18 and 65 years old had hyperthyroidism, newly diagnosed and lasting under 2 months. Germline loops: CDR1 LGHDT, CDR2 YNNKEL (reference sequence). The length of the CDR3 is 16 residues. The V end lost 4 bases, the J end lost 3 bases, and 16 bases lay between the germline ends.

The TCR sequence derives from a young man with Graves' hyperthyroidism. The chain couples TRBV3-1 to TRBJ2-1, with TRBD1 as a possible D gene (6 bases). Input material: blood. For the CDR3, the DNA is TGTGCCAGCAGCCCTTTCGGACAGTTTAACTACAATGAGCAGTTCTTC. Translated: CASSPFGQFNYNEQFF.